This TCR beta chain was identified in a study of response to subunit inactivated influenza vaccine. This clonotype came up many times. The CDR3 sequence is 14 residues long. Germline CDR1 is SGHAT and CDR2 is FQNNGV. V gave up 5 bases and J gave up 7 bases, with 14 bases separating them. One entry per CDR3 protein, called by TCRdb with MiXCR from the RT-PCR reads. The sample has some 540,000 distinct CDR3 sequences, roughly 25% seen once. This sample was also put to use in a study of T cells expressing NK-cell markers. That paper notes: With UMIs, 5'RACE template switching was used to make TCR beta cDNA. Cells sorted as CD3+CD56+NKG2C+, CD3+CD56+NKG2C- and CD3+CD56-NKG2C+ T cells supplied the TCR beta repertoires. A range of about 1.0-7.0% of CD8+ T cells consisted of dominant NKG2C+ clonotypes in roughly 6 donors. The CD3+CD56-NKG2C+ fraction was also led by these clonotypes in several donors.

The rearrangement links TRBV11-2 to TRBJ2-2; D is undetermined. The clonotype was recovered from a man aged 50 to 59 who received an inactivated influenza vaccine. Sequencing used CD4+ T cells sorted from PBMCs, obtained 11 to 12 days after vaccination. In nucleotides, the CDR3 is TGTGCCAGCAGCCTCTCGTCGGCAGGCGGGGAGCTGTTTTTT. Amino acids: CASSLSSAGGELFF.